These 12 T cell receptor beta chains were all obtained from the same sample, sequenced in a study of T cell responses to AZD1222 COVID-19 vaccine. The table came from immunoSEQ multiplex PCR; TCRdb's copy has only in-frame clones and leaves some out. The data show 100,000 to 150,000 clones, 89% seen once. The material sequenced was peripheral blood, taken on day 0 of AZD1222 vaccination. The receptors derive from an adult in good health.

The rearrangement links TRBV15 to TRBJ2-2; maybe TRBD2 (7 bases). CDR1 is LNHNV, CDR2 YYDKDF, per germline (reference sequence). The length of the CDR3 is 14 residues. V was clipped by 5 bases and J by 4 bases, with 11 bases between them. CDR3 sequence reads: CATSRGDTTGELFF. Written as DNA, the CDR3 is TGTGCCACCAGCCGGGGGGACACCACCGGGGAGCTGTTTTTT. The full variable domain, in which reference TRBV15 and TRBJ2-2 provide the parts outside the CDR3, is DAMVIQNPRYQVTQFGKPVTLSCSQTLNHNVMYWYQQKSSQAPKLLFHYYDKDFNNEADTPDNFQSRRPNTSFCFLDIRSPGLGDTAMYLCATSRGDTTGELFFGEGSRLTVL.

The sample holds one count of this clone. The rearrangement uses TRBV2 and TRBJ2-7; D gene ambiguous. Germline V gene sequence: CDR1 SNHLY, CDR2 FYNNEI. The CDR3 has 11 amino acids. Trimming shortened V by 5 bases and J by 0 bases, and 2 bases separated the two germline ends. This CDR3 is CASSNSYEQYF. The CDR3 DNA reads as TGTGCCAGCAGTAACTCCTACGAGCAGTACTTC.

J is TRBJ1-2 and V is TRBV23-1; 7 bases align to TRBD1. TRBV23-1 belongs to the ORF category, with a function that is uncertain. V shed 3 bases and J 6 bases; nucleotides not matched to a gene: 7. This CDR3 contains 14 residues. CDR3 protein: CASSHSDRLHGYTF. In DNA form, the CDR3 reads TGCGCCAGCAGTCATTCGGACAGGTTACATGGCTACACCTTC.

The gene calls are TRBV28 and TRBJ1-5; D may be TRBD1 (5 bases). The CDR3 has 14 residues. V was shortened by 5 bases and J by 5 bases, with 13 bases between the two germline ends. Per germline, CDR1 MDHEN and CDR2 SYDVKM. CDR3 sequence reads: CASSPGTEYQPQHF. The CDR3 region has the DNA TGTGCCAGCAGTCCGGGGACGGAATATCAGCCCCAGCATTTT.

This clone was recorded only once. V is TRBV15 and J is TRBJ2-3; 11 nucleotides agree with TRBD2. V shed 3 bases, J shed 4 bases, and the junction held 6 bases outside the gene matches. CDR1 LNHNV and CDR2 YYDKDF come from the germline V gene (reference sequence). CDR3 length equals 16 residues. The chain's CDR3 is CATSRGASGRSDTQYF. For the CDR3, the DNA is TGTGCCACCAGCAGGGGGGCTAGCGGGAGGTCAGATACGCAGTATTTT.

Note on this clone: Other nucleotide sequences from this sample produce the same CDR3. V usage is TRBV27 and J usage is TRBJ1-5; 8 bases are shared with TRBD1. Germline V gene sequence: CDR1 MNHEY, CDR2 SMNVEV (reference sequence). V shed 6 bases, J shed 4 bases, and the junction held 5 bases outside the gene matches. This CDR3 contains 14 residues. The CDR3 DNA reads TGTGCCAGCAGCCTACAGGGGGGAAATCAGCCCCAGCATTTT. It translates to CASSLQGGNQPQHF.

The genes are TRBV7-2 and TRBJ1-4; a possible D gene is TRBD1 (5 bases). With 6 bases removed from V and 0 bases from J, the gap between germline ends came to 8 bases. CDR3 length equals 14 residues. Germline CDR1 SGHTA, CDR2 FQGNSA. CDR3 residues: CASRTGSTNEKLFF. The CDR3 coding sequence is TGTGCCAGCAGAACAGGATCAACTAATGAAAAACTGTTTTTT.

This rearrangement joins TRBV20-1 to TRBJ2-7; D gene unclear. From germline, CDR1 is DFQATT and CDR2 SNEGSKA (reference sequence). V lost 6 bases and J 4 bases, leaving 10 bases between the germline ends. This CDR3 spans 11 amino acids. The CDR3 DNA reads TGCAGTGCCCCCGACTCTTACGAGCAGTACTTC. Its translation: CSAPDSYEQYF.

The gene calls are TRBV9 and TRBJ1-1, with D perhaps matching TRBD1 (5 bases). Between the trimmed V and J ends, which lost 2 bases and 2 bases, there was a span of 10 bases. The CDR3 loop spans 14 amino acids. Germline CDR1 SGDLS, CDR2 YYNGEE. Here the CDR3 reads CASSVIGANTEAFF. DNA for the CDR3: TGTGCCAGCAGCGTCATAGGGGCTAACACTGAAGCTTTCTTT.

The rearrangement joins TRBV6-4 to TRBJ2-1; 8 nucleotides agree with TRBD2. Germline V gene sequence: CDR1 MRHNA, CDR2 SNTAGT. The length of the CDR3 is 14 residues. J lost 7 bases, V lost 6 bases, and 8 bases had no gene match. DNA for the CDR3: TGTGCCAGCAGCCCGGGAGGGACTCTTAATGAGCAGTTCTTC. This gives the protein CASSPGGTLNEQFF.

This clone was seen just once. The rearrangement links TRBV5-4 to TRBJ2-5, with D possibly TRBD1 on 5 matching bases. V was pared by 1 base and J by 3 bases, with 16 bases between. Per germline, CDR1 SGHNT and CDR2 YYREEE (reference sequence). This CDR3 region has 16 residues. CDR3 sequence reads: CASSLRGGSHKETQYF. The CDR3 bases are TGTGCCAGCAGCTTGAGGGGCGGCAGTCACAAAGAGACCCAGTACTTC.

CDR3: CASSPRQGSGNTIYF. For the CDR3, the DNA is TGTGCCAGCAGTCCTAGACAGGGTTCAGGAAACACCATATATTTT. This rearrangement joins TRBV2 to TRBJ1-3; the match to TRBD1 covers 7 bases. Germline values: CDR1 SNHLY, CDR2 FYNNEI. Germline trimming cut 5 bases from V and 4 bases from J; bases unmatched to any gene: 8. This CDR3 region has 15 residues.